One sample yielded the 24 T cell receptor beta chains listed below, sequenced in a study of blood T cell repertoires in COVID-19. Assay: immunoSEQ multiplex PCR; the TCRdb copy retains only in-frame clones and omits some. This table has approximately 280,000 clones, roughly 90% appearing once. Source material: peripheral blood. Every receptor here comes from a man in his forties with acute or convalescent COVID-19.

The CDR3 reads CASSQDNWNSHTEAFF. The CDR3, as DNA: TGTGCCAGCAGCCAAGATAATTGGAACAGTCACACTGAAGCTTTCTTT. The V call is TRBV3-1 (or the pseudogene TRBV3-2), the J call TRBJ1-1; D ambiguous. CDR3 length: 16 amino acids. Trimming removed 0 bases at V and 3 bases at J, with 14 bases between. Germline V lookup: CDR1 LGHDT, CDR2 YNNKEL (reference sequence).

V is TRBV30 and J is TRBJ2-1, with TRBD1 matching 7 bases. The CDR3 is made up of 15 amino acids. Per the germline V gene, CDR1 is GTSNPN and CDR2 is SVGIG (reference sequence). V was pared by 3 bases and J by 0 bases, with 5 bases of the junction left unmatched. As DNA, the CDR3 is TGTGCCTGGAGCCAACAGGGGAGCTCCTACAATGAGCAGTTCTTC. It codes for CAWSQQGSSYNEQFF.

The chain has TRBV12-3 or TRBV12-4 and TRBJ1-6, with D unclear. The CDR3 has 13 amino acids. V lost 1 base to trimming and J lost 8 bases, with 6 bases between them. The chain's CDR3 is CASSLDLYSPLHF. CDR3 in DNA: TGTGCCAGCAGTTTAGATCTCTATTCACCCCTCCACTTT.

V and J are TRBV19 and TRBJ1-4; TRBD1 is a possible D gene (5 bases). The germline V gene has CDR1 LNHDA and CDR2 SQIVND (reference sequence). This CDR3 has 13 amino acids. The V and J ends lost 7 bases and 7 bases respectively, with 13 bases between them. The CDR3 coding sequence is TGTGCCAGTAACCAAATAAGGGGTGAAAAACTGTTTTTT. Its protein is CASNQIRGEKLFF.

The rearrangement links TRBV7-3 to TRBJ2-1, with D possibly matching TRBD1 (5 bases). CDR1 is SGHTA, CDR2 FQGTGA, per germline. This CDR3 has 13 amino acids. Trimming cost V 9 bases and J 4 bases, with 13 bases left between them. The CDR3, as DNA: TGTGCCAGTTCCGACAGCTTATACAATGAGCAGTTCTTC. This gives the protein CASSDSLYNEQFF.

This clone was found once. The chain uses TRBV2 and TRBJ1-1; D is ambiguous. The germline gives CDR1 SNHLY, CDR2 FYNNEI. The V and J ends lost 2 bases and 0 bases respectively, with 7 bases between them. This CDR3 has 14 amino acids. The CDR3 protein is CASSEFAVNTEAFF. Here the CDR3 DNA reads TGTGCCAGCAGTGAATTCGCGGTGAACACTGAAGCTTTCTTT.

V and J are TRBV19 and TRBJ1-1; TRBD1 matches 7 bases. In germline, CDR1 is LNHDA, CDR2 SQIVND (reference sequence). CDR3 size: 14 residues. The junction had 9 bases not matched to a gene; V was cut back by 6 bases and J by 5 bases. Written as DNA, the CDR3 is TGTGCCAGTAGGGTAAAACAGGGGAGGACTGAAGCTTTCTTT. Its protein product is CASRVKQGRTEAFF. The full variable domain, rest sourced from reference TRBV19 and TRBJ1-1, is DGGITQSPKYLFRKEGQNVTLSCEQNLNHDAMYWYRQDPGQGLRLIYYSQIVNDFQKGDIAEGYSVSREKKESFPLTVTSAQKNPTAFYLCASRVKQGRTEAFFGQGTRLTVV.

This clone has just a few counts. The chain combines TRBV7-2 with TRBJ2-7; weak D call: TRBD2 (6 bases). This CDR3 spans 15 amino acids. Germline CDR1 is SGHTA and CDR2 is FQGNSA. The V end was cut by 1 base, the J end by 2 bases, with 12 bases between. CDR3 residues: CASSLVLGGTYEQYF. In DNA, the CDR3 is TGTGCCAGCAGCTTAGTTCTGGGGGGTACCTACGAGCAGTACTTC.

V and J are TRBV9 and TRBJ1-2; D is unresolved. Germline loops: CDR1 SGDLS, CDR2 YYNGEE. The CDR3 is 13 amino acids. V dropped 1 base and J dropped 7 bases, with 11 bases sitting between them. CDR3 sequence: CASSVSEGSGYTF. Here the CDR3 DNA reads TGTGCCAGCAGCGTAAGTGAGGGATCTGGCTACACCTTC.

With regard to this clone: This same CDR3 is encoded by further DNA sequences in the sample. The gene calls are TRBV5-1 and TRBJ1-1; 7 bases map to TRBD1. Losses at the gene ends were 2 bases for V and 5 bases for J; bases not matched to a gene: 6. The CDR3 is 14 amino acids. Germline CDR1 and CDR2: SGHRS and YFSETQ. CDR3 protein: CASSFQGGGTEAFF. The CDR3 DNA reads TGCGCCAGCAGCTTCCAAGGGGGCGGGACTGAAGCTTTCTTT. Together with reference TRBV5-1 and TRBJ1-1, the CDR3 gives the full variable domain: KAGVTQTPRYLIKTRGQQVTLSCSPISGHRSVSWYQQTPGQGLQFLFEYFSETQRNKGNFPGRFSGRQFSNSRSEMNVSTLELGDSALYLCASSFQGGGTEAFFGQGTRLTVV.

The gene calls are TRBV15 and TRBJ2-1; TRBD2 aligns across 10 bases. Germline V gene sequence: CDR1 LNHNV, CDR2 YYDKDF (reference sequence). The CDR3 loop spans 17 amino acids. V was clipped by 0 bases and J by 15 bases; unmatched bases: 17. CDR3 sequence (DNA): TGTGCCACCAGCAGAGAAGTAGCGGGGGGCCGTTTCCCTTCCTTGTTCTTC. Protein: CATSREVAGGRFPSLFF. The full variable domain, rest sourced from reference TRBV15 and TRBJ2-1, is DAMVIQNPRYQVTQFGKPVTLSCSQTLNHNVMYWYQQKSSQAPKLLFHYYDKDFNNEADTPDNFQSRRPNTSFCFLDIRSPGLGDTAMYLCATSREVAGGRFPSLFFGPGTRLTVL.

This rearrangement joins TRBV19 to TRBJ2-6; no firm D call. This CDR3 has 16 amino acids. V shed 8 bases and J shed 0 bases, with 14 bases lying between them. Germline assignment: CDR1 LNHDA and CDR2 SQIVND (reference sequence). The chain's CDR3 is CASSKTAVSGANVLTF. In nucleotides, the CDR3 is TGTGCCAGTTCCAAGACCGCGGTCTCTGGGGCCAACGTCCTGACTTTC.

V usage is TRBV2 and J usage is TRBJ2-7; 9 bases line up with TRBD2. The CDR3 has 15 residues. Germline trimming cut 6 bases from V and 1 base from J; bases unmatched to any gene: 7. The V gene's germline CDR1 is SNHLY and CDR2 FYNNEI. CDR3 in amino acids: CASREFSGGSYEQYF. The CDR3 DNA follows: TGTGCCAGCAGGGAATTTAGCGGGGGATCCTACGAGCAGTACTTC.

CDR3 amino acids: CASSFRNLAGAILGETQYF. Written as DNA, the CDR3 is TGTGCCAGCAGCTTCCGGAACTTAGCAGGGGCGATACTGGGGGAGACCCAGTACTTC. The V and J genes are TRBV7-8 and TRBJ2-5; D may be TRBD1 (6 bases). V lost 3 bases, J lost 5 bases, and 28 bases lay in between. This CDR3 region has 19 residues. Germline V CDR1 and CDR2: SGHVS, FQNEAQ.

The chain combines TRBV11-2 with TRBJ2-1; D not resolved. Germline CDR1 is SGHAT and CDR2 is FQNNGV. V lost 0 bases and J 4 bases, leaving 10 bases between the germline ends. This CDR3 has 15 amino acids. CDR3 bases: TGTGCCAGCAGCTTAGATCAAGAGAATTACAATGAGCAGTTCTTC. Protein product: CASSLDQENYNEQFF. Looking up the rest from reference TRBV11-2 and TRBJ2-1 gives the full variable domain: EAGVAQSPRYKIIEKRQSVAFWCNPISGHATLYWYQQILGQGPKLLIQFQNNGVVDDSQLPKDRFSAERLKGVDSTLKIQPAKLEDSAVYLCASSLDQENYNEQFFGPGTRLTVL.

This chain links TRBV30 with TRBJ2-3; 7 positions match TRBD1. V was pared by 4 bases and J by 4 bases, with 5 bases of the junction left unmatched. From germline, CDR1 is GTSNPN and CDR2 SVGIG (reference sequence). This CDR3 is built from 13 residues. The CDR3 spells CAWTRQGPDTQYF. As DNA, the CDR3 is TGTGCCTGGACCAGACAGGGTCCAGATACGCAGTATTTT.

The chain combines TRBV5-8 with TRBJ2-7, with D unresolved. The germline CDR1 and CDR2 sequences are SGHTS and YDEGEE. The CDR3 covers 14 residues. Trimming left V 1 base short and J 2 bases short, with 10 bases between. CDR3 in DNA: TGTGCCAGCAGCTTGCCGCGGTACCCCTACGAGCAGTACTTC. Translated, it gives CASSLPRYPYEQYF.

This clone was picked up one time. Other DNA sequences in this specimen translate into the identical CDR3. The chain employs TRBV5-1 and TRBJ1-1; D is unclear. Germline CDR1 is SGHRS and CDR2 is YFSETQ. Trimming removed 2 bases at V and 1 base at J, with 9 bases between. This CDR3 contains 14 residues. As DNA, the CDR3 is TGCGCCAGCAGCTTAAGCCCAGGGAACACTGAAGCTTTCTTT. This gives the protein CASSLSPGNTEAFF.

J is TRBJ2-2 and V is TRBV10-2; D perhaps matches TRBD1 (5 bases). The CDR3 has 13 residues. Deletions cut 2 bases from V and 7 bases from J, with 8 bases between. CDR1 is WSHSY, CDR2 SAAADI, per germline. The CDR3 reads CASSEQGFGELFF. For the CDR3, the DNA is TGCGCCAGCAGTGAGCAGGGTTTCGGGGAGCTGTTTTTT.

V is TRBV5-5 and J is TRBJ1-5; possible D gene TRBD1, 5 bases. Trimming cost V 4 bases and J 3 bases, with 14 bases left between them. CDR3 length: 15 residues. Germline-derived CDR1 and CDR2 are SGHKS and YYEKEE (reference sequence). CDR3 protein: CASSPGDGNNQPQHF. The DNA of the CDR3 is TGTGCCAGCAGCCCGGGGGACGGCAACAATCAGCCCCAGCATTTT.

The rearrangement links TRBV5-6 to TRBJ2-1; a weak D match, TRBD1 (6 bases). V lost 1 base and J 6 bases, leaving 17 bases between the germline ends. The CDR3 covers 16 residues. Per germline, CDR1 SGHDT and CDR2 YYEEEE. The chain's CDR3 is CASSLLGQGTGNEQFF. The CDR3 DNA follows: TGTGCCAGCAGCTTGTTAGGGCAGGGGACGGGCAATGAGCAGTTCTTC.

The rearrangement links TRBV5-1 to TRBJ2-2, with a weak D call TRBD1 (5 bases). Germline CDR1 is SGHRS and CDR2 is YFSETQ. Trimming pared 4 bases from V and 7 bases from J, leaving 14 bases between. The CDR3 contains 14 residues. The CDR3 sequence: CASSPYPGIGELFF. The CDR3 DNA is TGCGCCAGCAGCCCCTACCCAGGGATCGGGGAGCTGTTTTTT.

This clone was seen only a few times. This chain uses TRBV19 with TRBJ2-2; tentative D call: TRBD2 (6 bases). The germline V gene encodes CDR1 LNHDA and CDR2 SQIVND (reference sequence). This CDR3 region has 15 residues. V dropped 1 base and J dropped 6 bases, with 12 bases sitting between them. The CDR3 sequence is CASSIGGGHAGELFF. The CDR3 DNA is TGTGCCAGTAGTATAGGGGGAGGACATGCCGGGGAGCTGTTTTTT. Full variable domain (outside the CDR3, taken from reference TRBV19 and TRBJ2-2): DGGITQSPKYLFRKEGQNVTLSCEQNLNHDAMYWYRQDPGQGLRLIYYSQIVNDFQKGDIAEGYSVSREKKESFPLTVTSAQKNPTAFYLCASSIGGGHAGELFFGEGSRLTVL.

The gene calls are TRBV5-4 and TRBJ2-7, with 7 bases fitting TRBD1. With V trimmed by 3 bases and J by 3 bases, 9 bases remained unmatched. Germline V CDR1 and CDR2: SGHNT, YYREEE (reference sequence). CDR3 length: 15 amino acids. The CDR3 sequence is CASSSGTAMIYEQYF. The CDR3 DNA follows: TGTGCCAGCAGCTCCGGGACAGCGATGATCTACGAGCAGTACTTC. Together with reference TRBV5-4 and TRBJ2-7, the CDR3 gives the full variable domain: ETGVTQSPTHLIKTRGQQVTLRCSSQSGHNTVSWYQQALGQGPQFIFQYYREEENGRGNFPPRFSGLQFPNYSSELNVNALELDDSALYLCASSSGTAMIYEQYFGPGTRLTVT.